This T cell receptor (beta chain) was observed in a study of coeliac disease. Whole-study context: Each coeliac patient was active, refractory type I, or diet-controlled. The study queried TRBV7-2 bias without high-resolution HLA data.

Profiled with immunoSEQ multiplex PCR; TCRdb holds only in-frame clones, not every one. The repertoire holds about 4,200 clones, around 68% seen once, with 11% in the top ten. Cells were frozen in aliquots of around 540,000, and one aliquot per fraction was sequenced. With respect to this clone: Its matching antigen is unknown.

After removal of 3 bases from V and 7 bases from J, the junction contained 6 bases not matched to a gene. In germline, CDR1 is SQVTM, CDR2 ANQGSEA. The CDR3 loop spans 14 amino acids. Study results and limitations: Control samples showed higher TRB and TRG clonality than intraepithelial and lamina propria samples in active celiac disease. Largely private TRB repertoires meant most sequences were sample-unique.

The clonotype originates from a woman aged 18-35 years with active celiac disease. The V call is TRBV29-1, the J call TRBJ2-1; 10 bases fit TRBD2. The sample taken for sequencing was intraepithelial lymphocytes from the gut. CDR3 sequence (DNA): TGCAGCGTTGAGATAGCGGGAGGATTGAATGAGCAGTTCTTC. Encoded protein: CSVEIAGGLNEQFF.